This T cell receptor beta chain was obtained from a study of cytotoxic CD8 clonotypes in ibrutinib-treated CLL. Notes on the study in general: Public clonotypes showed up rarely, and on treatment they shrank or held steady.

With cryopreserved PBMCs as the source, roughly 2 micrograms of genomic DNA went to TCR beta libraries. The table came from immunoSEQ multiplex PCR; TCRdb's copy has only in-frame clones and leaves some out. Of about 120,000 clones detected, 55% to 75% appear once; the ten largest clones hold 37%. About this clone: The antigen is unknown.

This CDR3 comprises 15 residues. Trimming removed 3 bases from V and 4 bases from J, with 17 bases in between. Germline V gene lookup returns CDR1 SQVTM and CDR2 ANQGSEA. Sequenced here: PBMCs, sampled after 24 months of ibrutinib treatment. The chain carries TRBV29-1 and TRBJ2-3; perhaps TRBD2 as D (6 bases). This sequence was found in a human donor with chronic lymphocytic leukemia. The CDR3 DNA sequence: TGCAGCGTTGAGGGGGGTCTCATAAAGCCAGATACGCAGTATTTT. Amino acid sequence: CSVEGGLIKPDTQYF.